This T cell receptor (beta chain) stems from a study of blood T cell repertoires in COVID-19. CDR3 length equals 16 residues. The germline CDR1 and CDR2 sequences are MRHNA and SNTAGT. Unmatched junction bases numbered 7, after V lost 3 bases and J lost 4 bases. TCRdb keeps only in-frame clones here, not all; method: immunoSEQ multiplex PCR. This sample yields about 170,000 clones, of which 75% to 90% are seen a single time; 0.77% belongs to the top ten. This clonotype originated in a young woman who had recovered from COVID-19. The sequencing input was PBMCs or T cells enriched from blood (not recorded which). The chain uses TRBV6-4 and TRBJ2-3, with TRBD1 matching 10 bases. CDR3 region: CASSEAGDRGSDTQYF. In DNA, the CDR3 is TGTGCCAGCAGTGAGGCGGGGGACAGGGGATCAGATACGCAGTATTTT.